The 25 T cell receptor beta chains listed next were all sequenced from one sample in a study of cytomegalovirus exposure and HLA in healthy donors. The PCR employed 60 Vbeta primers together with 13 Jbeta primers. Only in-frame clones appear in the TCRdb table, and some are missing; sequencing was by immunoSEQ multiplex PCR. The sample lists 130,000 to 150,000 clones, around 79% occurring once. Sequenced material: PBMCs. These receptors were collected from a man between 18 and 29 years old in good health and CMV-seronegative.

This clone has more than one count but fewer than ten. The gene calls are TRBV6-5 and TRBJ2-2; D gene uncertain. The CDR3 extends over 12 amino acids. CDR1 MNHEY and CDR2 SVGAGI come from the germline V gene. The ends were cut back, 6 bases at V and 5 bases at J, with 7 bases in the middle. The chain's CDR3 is CASSPRTGELFF. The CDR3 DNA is TGTGCCAGCAGCCCGCGGACCGGGGAGCTGTTTTTT.

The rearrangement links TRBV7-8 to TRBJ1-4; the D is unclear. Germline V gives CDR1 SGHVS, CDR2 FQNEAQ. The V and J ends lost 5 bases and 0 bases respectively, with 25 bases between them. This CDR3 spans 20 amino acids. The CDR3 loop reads CASSPLRVWVPSTTNEKLFF. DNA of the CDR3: TGTGCCAGCAGCCCCCTCCGGGTTTGGGTCCCTTCTACAACTAATGAAAAACTGTTTTTT.

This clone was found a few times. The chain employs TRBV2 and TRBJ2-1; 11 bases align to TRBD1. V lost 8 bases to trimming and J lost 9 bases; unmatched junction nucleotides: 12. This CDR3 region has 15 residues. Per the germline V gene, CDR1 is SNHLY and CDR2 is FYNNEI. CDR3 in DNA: TGTGCCAGCGACTGGACAGGGGGCCTAAACGGTGAGCAGTTCTTC. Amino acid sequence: CASDWTGGLNGEQFF. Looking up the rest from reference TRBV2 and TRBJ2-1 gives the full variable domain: EPEVTQTPSHQVTQMGQEVILRCVPISNHLYFYWYRQILGQKVEFLVSFYNNEISEKSEIFDDQFSVERPDGSNFTLKIRSTKLEDSAMYFCASDWTGGLNGEQFFGPGTRLTVL.

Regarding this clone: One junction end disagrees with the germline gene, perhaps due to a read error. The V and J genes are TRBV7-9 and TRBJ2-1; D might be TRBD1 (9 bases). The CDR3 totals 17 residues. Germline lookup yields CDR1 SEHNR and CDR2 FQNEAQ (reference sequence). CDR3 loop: CSSSLAGTGLAYNEQFF. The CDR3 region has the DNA TGTTCCAGCAGCTTAGCGGGGACAGGGTTGGCCTACAATGAGCAGTTCTTC.

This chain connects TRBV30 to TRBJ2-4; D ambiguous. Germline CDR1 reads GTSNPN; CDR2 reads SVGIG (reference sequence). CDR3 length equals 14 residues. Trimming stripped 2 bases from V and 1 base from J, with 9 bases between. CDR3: CAWSTGPAKNIQYF. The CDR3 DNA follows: TGTGCCTGGAGTACTGGTCCTGCCAAAAACATTCAGTACTTC.

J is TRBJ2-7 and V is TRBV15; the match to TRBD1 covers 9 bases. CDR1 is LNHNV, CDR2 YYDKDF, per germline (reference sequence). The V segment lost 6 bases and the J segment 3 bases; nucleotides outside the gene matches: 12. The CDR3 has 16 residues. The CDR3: CATRTGGSGPYYEQYF. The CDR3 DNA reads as TGTGCCACCAGGACAGGGGGATCCGGGCCTTACTACGAGCAGTACTTC.

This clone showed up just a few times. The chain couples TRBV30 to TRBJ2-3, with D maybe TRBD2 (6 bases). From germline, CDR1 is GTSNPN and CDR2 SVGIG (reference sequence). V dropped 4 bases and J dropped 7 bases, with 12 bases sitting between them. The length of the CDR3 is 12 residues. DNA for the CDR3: TGTGCCTGGATCCCCGGGGGAAATACGCAGTATTTT. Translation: CAWIPGGNTQYF.

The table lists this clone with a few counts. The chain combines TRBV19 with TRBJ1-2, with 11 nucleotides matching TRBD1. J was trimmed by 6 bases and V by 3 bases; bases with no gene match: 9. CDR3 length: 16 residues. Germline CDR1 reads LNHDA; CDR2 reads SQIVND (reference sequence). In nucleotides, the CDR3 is TGTGCCAGTAGTATCGTTGGACAGGGGGCAATCGATGGCTACACCTTC. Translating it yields CASSIVGQGAIDGYTF.

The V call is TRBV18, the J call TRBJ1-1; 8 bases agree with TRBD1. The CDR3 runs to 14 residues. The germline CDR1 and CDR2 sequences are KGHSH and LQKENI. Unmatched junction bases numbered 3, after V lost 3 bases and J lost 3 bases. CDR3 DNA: TGTGCCAGCTCACCCCAGGGGGCGGACACTGAAGCTTTCTTT. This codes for CASSPQGADTEAFF.

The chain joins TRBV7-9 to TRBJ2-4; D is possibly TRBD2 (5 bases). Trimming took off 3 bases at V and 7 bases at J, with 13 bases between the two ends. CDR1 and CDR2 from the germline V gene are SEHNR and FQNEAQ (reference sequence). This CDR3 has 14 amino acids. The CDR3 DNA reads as TGTGCCAGCAGCTTTCCTGACGGGGAGAACATTCAGTACTTC. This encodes CASSFPDGENIQYF.

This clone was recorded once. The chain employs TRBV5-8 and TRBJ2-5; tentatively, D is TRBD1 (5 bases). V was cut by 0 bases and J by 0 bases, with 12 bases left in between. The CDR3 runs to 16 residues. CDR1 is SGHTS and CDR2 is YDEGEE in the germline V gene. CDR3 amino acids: CASSLGGAGHQETQYF. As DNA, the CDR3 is TGTGCCAGCAGCTTGGGGGGTGCAGGGCACCAAGAGACCCAGTACTTC.

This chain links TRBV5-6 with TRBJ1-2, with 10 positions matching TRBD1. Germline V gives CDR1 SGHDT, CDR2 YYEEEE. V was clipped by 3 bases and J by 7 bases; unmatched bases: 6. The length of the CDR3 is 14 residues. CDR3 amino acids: CASSWTGGQFGYTF. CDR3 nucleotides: TGTGCCAGCAGCTGGACAGGGGGTCAGTTTGGCTACACCTTC. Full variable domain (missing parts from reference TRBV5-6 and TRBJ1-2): DAGVTQSPTHLIKTRGQQVTLRCSPKSGHDTVSWYQQALGQGPQFIFQYYEEEERQRGNFPDRFSGHQFPNYSSELNVNALLLGDSALYLCASSWTGGQFGYTFGSGTRLTVV.

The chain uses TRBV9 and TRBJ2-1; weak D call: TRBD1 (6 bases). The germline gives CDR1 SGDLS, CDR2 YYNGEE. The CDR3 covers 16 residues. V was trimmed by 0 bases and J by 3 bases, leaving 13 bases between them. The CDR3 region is CASSVDRAFSYNEQFF. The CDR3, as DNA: TGTGCCAGCAGCGTAGACAGGGCCTTCAGCTACAATGAGCAGTTCTTC. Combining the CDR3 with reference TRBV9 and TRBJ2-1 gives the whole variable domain DSGVTQTPKHLITATGQRVTLRCSPRSGDLSVYWYQQSLDQGLQFLIQYYNGEERAKGNILERFSAQQFPDLHSELNLSSLELGDSALYFCASSVDRAFSYNEQFFGPGTRLTVL.

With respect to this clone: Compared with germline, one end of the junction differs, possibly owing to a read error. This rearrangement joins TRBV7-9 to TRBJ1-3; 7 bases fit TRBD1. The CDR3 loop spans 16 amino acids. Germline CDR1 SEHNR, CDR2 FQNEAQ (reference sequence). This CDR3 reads CSSSSRTGHSGNTIYF. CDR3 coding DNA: TGTTCCAGCAGCTCCCGGACAGGCCACTCTGGAAACACCATATATTTT.

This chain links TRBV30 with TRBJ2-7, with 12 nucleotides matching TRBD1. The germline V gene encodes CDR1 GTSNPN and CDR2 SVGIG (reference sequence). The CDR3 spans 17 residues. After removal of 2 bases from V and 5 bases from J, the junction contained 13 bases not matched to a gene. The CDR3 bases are TGTGCCTGGAGTCCTCGGGGACAGGGGGCGCTTGGTCACGAGCAGTACTTC. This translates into CAWSPRGQGALGHEQYF.

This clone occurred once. CDR3 residues: CASNPAGRNNEQFF. The CDR3 DNA reads TGTGCCAGCAACCCCGCGGGGAGGAACAATGAGCAGTTCTTC. V and J are TRBV9 and TRBJ2-1; perhaps TRBD2 as D (6 bases). Per germline, CDR1 SGDLS and CDR2 YYNGEE. V lost 6 bases and J 5 bases, leaving 15 bases between the germline ends. The CDR3 contains 14 residues.

In DNA form, the CDR3 reads TGTGCCAGCTCACCCTGGACAGGGCGGGATACTGAAGCTTTCTTT. It yields the protein CASSPWTGRDTEAFF. This chain links TRBV18 with TRBJ1-1; TRBD1 agrees at 8 bases. V lost 3 bases, J lost 5 bases, and 8 bases stayed unmatched. This CDR3 has 15 residues. From germline, CDR1 is KGHSH and CDR2 LQKENI.

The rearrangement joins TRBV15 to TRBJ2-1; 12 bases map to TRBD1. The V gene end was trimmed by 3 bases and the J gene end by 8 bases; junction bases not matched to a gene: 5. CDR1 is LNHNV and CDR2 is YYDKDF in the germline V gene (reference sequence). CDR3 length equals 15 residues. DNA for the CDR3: TGTGCCACCAGCAGCAGCGGGACAGGGGGCTATGAGCAGTTCTTC. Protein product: CATSSSGTGGYEQFF.

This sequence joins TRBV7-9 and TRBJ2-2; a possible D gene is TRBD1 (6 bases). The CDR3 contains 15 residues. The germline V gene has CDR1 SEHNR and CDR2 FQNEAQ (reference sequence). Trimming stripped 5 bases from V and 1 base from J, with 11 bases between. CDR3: CASSPSRGNTGELFF. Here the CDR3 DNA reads TGTGCCAGCAGCCCGTCCAGGGGGAACACCGGGGAGCTGTTTTTT. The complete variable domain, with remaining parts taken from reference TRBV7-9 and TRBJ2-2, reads DTGVSQNPRHKITKRGQNVTFRCDPISEHNRLYWYRQTLGQGPEFLTYFQNEAQLEKSRLLSDRFSAERPKGSFSTLEIQRTEQGDSAMYLCASSPSRGNTGELFFGEGSRLTVL.

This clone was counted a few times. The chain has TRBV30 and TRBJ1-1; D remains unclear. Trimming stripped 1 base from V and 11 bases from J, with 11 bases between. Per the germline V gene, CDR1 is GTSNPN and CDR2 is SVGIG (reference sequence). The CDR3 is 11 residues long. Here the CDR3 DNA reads TGTGCCTGGAGTGGGGGAGGTGTCGCTTTCTTT. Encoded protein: CAWSGGGVAFF. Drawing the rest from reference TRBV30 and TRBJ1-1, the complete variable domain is SQTIHQWPATLVQPVGSPLSLECTVEGTSNPNLYWYRQAAGRGLQLLFYSVGIGQISSEVPQNLSASRPQDRQFILSSKKLLLSDSGFYLCAWSGGGVAFFGQGTRLTVV.

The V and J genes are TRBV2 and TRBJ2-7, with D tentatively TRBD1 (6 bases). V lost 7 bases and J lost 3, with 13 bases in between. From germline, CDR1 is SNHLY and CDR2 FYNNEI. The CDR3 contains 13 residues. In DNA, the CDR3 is TGTGCCAGCACCAAGGGGGACGTCTACGAGCAGTACTTC. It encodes CASTKGDVYEQYF.

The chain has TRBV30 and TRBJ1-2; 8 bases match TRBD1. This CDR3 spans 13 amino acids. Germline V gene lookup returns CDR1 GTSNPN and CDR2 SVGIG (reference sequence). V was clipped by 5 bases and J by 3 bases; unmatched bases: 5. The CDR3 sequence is CAWLDRGHYGYTF. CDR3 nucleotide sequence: TGTGCCTGGCTAGACAGGGGTCACTATGGCTACACCTTC.

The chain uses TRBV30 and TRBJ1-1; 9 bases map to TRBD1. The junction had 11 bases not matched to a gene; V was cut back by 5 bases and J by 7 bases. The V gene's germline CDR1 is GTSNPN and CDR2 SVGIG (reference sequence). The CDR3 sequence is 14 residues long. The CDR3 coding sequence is TGTGCCTGGGGCGGGACAGGGAAAATGTTTGAAGCTTTCTTT. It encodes CAWGGTGKMFEAFF.

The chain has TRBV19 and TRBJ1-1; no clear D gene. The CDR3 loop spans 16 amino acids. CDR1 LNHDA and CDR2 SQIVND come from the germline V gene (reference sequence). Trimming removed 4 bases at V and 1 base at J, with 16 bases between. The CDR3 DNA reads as TGTGCCAGTAGTACCTTAACTCACCGAGCGAACACTGAAGCTTTCTTT. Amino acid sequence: CASSTLTHRANTEAFF.

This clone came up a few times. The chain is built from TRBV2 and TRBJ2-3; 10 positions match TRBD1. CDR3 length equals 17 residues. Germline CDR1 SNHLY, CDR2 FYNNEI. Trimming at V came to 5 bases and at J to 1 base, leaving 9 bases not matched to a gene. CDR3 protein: CASSTNTGTGGTDTQYF. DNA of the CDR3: TGTGCCAGCAGTACGAACACCGGGACAGGGGGCACAGATACGCAGTATTTT.